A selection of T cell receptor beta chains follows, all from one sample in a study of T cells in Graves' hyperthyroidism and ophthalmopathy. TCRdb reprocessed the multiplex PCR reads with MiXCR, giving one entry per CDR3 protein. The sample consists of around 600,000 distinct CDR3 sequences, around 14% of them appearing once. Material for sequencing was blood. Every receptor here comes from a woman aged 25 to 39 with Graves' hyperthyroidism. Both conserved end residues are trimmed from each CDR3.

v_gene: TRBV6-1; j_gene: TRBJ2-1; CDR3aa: ASTAGAGVSNEQF
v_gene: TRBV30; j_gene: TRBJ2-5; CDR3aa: AWGGRETQY
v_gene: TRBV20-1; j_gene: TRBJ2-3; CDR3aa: SARDDWLTGEESTDTQY
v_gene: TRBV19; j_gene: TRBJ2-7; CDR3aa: ASSTAGTPSYEQY
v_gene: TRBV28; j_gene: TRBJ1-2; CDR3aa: ASSSTVTVYGYT
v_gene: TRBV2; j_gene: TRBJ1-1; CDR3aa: ASSEAEVHTEAF
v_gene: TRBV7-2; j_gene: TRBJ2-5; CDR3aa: ASSSGGILGTQY
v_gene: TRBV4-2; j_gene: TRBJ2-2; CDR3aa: ASSPDAWIAGGRTGELF
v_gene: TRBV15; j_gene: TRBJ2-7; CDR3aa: ATSRENSDRGVSYEQY
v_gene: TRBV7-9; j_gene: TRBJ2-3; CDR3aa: ASSSGWDTQY
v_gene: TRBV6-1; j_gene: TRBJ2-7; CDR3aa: ASSSPGEGNIREQY
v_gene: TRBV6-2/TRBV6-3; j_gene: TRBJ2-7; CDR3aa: ASSSPGLASYEQY
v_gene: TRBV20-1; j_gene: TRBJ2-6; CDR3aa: SALPPGAGANVLT
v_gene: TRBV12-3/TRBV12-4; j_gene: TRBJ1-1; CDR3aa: ASSPTLDTPEAF
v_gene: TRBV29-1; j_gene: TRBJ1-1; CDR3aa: SGRWVLNTEAF
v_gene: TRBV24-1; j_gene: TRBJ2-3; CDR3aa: ATSEGQGRGTDTQY
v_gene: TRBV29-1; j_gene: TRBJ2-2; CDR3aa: SVEDRPFGRGTGELF
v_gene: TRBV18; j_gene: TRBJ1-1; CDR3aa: ASSPRGNWNTEAF
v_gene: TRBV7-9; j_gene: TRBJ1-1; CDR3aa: ASSTHPQTAMNTEAF
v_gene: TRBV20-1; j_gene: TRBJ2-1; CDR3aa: SASPTVSGTYNEQF
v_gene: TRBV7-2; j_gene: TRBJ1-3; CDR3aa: ASSAMTASSGNTIY
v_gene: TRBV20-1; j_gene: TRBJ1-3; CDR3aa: SASRPPGSGNTIY
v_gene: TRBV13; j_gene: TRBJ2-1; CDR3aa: ASSPKSGLAGVYEQF
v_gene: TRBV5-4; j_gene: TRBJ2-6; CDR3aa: ASSLASSGANVLT
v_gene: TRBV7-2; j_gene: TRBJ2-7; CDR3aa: ASRPPGLAGGNEQY
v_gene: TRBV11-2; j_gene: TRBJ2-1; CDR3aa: ASSLDLGGGGDLYNEQF
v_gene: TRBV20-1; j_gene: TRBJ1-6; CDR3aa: SAREGAVSSPLH
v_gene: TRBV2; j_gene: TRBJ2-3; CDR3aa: ASRGLTGRDTQY
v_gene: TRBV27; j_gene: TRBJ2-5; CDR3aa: ASRSPQGRETQY
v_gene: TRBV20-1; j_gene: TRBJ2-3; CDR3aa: SASGRASTDTQY
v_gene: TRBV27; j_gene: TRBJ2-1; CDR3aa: AGGGNEQF
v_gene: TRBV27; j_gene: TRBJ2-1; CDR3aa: ASSGLAGLYNEQF
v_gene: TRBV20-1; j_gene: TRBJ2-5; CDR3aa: SAFVQETQY
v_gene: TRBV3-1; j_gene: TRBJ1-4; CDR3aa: ASSARDRAREKLF
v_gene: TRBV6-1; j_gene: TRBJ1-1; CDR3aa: ASIVNTEAF
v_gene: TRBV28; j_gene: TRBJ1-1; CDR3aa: ASRPGNTEAF
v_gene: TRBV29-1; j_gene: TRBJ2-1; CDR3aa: SVNSGEQF
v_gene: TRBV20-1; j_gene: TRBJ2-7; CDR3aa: SASDLKGLAGYYEQY
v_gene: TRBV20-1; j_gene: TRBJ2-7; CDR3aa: SAPRGDVHEQY
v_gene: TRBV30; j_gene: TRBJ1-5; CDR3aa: AWDQGGGNQPQH
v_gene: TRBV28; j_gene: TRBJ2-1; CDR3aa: ASSFVGHEQF
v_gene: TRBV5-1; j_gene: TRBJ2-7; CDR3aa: ASSLTPGLAGEQY
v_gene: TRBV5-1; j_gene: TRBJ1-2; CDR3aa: ASSPGQATNYGYT
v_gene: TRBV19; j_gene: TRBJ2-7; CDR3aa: ASRPEGFDEQY
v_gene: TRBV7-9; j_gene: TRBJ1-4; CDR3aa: ASSTQDRVYGKLF
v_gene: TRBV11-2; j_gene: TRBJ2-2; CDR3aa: ASSSHSSAGELF
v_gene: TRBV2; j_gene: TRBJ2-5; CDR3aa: ASSLGPRGETQY
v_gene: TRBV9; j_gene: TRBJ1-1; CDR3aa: ASSVGGAFNTEAF
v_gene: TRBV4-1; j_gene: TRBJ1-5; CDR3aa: ASSPYLTGDDQPQH
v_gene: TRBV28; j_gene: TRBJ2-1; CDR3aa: ASTPGLAGYNEQF
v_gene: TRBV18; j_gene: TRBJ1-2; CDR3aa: ASSPLPSTLYGYT
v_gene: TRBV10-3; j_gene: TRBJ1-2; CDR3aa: AISVREENYGYT
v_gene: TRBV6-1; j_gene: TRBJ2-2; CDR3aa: ASRTQALTGELF
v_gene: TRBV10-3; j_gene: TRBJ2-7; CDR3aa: AISIDRDYEQY